This T cell receptor (beta chain) was recorded in a study of blood T cell repertoires in COVID-19. About the study: Donors in the United States, Italy and Spain gave samples during acute or convalescent COVID-19. The cDNA or gDNA used as material had been derived from T cells, B-cell-depleted T cells, or PBMCs.

The CDR3 is made up of 13 amino acids. Trimming pared 7 bases from V and 4 bases from J, leaving 10 bases between. From germline, CDR1 is SNHLY and CDR2 FYNNEI. Per the original data handling: By means of reference gene primer amplification, nucleated cell counts were estimated. Profiling relied on immunoSEQ multiplex PCR, and the TCRdb table lists in-frame clones only, not all of them. V and J calls plus clone size are reproduced from that table; the DNA served to infer D and trimming. The sample lists 250,000 to 350,000 clones; about 89% were seen once. Sequenced: peripheral blood. The rearrangement joins TRBV2 to TRBJ2-2, with TRBD1 as a possible D gene (6 bases). The sequence derives from a woman between 40 and 50 years old who had recovered from COVID-19. CDR3: CASTSQGTGELFF. In DNA, the CDR3 is TGTGCCAGCACTTCACAGGGCACCGGGGAGCTGTTTTTT.